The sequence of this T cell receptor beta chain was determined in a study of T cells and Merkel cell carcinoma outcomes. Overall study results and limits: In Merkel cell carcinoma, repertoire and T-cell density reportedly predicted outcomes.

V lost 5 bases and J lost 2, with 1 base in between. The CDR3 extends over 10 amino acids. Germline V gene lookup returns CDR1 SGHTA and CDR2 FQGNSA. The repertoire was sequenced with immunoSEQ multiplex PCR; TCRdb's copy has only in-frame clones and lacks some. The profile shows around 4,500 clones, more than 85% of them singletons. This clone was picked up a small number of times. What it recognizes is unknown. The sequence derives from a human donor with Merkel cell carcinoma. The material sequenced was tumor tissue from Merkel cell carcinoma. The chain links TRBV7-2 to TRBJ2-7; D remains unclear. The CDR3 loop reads CASSTYEQYF. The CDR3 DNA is TGTGCCAGCAGCACCTACGAGCAGTACTTC.